This T cell receptor beta chain was captured in a study of early T cells in non-severe SARS-CoV-2 infection. The CDR3 runs 17 residues. Germline values: CDR1 SGHTA, CDR2 FQGNSA. Trimming took 4 bases from V and 3 from J, leaving 16 bases between them. One entry per CDR3 protein results from TCRdb running MiXCR on the 5' RACE reads. The sample has around 40,000 distinct CDR3 sequences; roughly 5.7% are singletons. Specimen: whole blood. This chain connects TRBV7-2 to TRBJ2-6; D might be TRBD2 (5 bases). The sequence was obtained from an adult who was a healthcare worker with PCR-confirmed SARS-CoV-2 infection or an uninfected control (not recorded which). The CDR3 protein is CASSSGLLKDGANVLTF. In DNA, the CDR3 is TGTGCCAGCAGCTCCGGACTCCTAAAGGATGGGGCCAACGTCCTGACTTTC.